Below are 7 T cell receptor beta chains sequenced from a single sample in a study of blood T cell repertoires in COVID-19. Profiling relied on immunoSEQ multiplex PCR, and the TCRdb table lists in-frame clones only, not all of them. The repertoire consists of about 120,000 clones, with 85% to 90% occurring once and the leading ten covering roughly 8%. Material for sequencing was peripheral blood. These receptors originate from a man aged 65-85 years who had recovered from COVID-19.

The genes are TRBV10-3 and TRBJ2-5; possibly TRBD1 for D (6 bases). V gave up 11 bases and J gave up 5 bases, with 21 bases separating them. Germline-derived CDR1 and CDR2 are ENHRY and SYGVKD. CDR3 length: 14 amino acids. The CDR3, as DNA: TGTGCCTCAAGGACAACAGGGTTTGGGGAGACCCAGTACTTC. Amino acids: CASRTTGFGETQYF.

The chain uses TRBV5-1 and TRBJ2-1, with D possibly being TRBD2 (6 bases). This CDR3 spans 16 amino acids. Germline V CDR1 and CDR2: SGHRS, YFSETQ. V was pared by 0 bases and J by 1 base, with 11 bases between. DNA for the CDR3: TGCGCCAGCAGCTTGGTTCTGGGGAGGTCCTACAATGAGCAGTTCTTC. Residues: CASSLVLGRSYNEQFF.

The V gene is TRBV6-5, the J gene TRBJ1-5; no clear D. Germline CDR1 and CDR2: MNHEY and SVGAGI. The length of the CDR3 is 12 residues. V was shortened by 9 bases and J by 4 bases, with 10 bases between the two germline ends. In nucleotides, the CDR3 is TGTGCCAGTAAAGAGTTTAATCAGCCCCAGCATTTT. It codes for CASKEFNQPQHF.

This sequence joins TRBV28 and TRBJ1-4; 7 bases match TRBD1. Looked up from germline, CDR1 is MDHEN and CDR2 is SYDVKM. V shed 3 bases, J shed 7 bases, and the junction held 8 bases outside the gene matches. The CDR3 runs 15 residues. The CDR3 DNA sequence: TGTGCCAGCAGTTTCGAAGGGGGCGAGCGTGAAAAACTGTTTTTT. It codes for CASSFEGGEREKLFF.

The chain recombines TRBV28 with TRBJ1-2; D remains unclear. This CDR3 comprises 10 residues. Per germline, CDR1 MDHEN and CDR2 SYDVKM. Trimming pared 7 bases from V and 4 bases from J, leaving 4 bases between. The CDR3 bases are TGTGCCAGCAACAGCTATGGCTACACCTTC. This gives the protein CASNSYGYTF.

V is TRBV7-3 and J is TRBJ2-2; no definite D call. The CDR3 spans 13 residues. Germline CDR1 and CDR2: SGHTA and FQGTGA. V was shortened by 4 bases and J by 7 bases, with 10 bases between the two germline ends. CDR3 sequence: CASSSSRNGELFF. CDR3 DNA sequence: TGTGCCAGCAGCTCGTCTAGGAACGGGGAGCTGTTTTTT. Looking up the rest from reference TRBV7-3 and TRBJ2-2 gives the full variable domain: GAGVSQTPSNKVTEKGKYVELRCDPISGHTALYWYRQSLGQGPEFLIYFQGTGAADDSGLPNDRFFAVRPEGSVSTLKIQRTERGDSAVYLCASSSSRNGELFFGEGSRLTVL.

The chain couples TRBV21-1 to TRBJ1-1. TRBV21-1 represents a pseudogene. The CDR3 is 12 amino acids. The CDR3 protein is CASRVVLAEAFF. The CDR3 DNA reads TGTGCCAGTCGGGTGGTCTTGGCTGAAGCTTTCTTT.